The present entry profiles one TCR beta chain with its context. Its antigen is unidentified. The CDR3 length is 13 residues. In germline, CDR1 is LGHNT, CDR2 FRNRAP. V dropped 7 bases and J dropped 3 bases, with 10 bases sitting between them. The data were obtained in a study of shared clonotypes between healthy human individuals. Study observations and caveats: Donor clonotype sharing was expected to depend on sequencing depth.

In replicate PCRs of sorted subsets, 150 to 200 ng DNA, approximately 32,000 T cell genomes, was used. Clones were sequenced by immunoSEQ multiplex PCR, and TCRdb holds only the in-frame ones, with some missing. This table holds 2 million to 2.5 million clones, 80% to 95% found once. Among the donors, all were Caucasian adults who lived in Nashville, Tennessee. It was into CD45RA+ naive and CD45RA-negative memory subsets that the CD4+ cells were split. What was sequenced was naive CD4+ T cells from PBMCs. The subset was: CD45RA+ positively selected. This TCR was recovered from a man aged 18 to 35 in good health. Some clones in this sample may be carry-over from other donors' samples. This chain uses TRBV12-5 with TRBJ1-5; D is perhaps TRBD1 (5 bases). CDR3 in amino acids: CASAWDANQPQHF. The DNA for the CDR3 is TGTGCTAGTGCCTGGGACGCCAATCAGCCCCAGCATTTT.